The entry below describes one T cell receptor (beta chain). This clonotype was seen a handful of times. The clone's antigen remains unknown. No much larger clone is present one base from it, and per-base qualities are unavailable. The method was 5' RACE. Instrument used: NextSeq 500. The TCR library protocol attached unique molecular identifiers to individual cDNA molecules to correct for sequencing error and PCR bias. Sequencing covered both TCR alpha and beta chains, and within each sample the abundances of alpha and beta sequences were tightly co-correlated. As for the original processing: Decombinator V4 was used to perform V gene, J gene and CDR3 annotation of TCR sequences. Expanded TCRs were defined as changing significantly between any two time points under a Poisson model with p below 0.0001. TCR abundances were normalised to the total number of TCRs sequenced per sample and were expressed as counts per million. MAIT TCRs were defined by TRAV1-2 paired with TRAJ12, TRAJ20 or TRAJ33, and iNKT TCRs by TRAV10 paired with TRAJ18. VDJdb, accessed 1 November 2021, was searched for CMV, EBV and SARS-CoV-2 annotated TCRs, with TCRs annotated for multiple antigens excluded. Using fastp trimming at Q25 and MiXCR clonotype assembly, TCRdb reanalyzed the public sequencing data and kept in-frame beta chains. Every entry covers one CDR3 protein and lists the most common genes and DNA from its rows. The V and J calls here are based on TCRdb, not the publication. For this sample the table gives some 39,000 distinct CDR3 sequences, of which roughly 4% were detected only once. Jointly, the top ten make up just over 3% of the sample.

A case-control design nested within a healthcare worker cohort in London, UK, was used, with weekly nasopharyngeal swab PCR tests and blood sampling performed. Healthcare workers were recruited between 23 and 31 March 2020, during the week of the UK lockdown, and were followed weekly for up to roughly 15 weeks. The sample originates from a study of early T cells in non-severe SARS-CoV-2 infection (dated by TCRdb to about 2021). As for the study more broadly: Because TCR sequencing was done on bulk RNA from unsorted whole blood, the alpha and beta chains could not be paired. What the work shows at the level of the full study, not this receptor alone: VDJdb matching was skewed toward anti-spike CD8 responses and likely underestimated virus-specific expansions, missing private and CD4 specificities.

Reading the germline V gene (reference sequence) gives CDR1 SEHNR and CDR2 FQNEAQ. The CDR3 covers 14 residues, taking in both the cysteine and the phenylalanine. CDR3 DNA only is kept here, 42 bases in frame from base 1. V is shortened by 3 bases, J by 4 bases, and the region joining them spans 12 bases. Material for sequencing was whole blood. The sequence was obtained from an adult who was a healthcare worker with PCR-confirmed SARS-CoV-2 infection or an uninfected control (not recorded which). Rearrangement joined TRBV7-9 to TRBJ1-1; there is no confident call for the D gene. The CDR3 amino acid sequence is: CASSFEFFGTEAFF. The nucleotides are TGTGCCAGCAGCTTTGAGTTTTTTGGCACTGAAGCTTTCTTT.